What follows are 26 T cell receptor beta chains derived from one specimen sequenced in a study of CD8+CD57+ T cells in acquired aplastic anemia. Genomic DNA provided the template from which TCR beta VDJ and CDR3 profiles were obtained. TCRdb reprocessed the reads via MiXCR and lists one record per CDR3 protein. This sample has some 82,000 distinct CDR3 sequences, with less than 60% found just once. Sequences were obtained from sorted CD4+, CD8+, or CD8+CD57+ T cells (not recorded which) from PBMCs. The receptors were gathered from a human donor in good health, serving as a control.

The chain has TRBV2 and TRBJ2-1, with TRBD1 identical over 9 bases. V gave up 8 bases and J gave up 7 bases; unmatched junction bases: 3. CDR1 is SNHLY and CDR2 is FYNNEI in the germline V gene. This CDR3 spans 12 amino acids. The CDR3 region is CASEGQGNEQFF. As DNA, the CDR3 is TGTGCCAGCGAAGGACAGGGGAATGAGCAGTTCTTC.

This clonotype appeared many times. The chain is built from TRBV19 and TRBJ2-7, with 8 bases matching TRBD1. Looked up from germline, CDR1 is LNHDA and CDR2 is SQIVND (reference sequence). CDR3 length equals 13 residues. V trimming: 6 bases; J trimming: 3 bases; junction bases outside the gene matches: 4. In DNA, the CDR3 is TGTGCCAGTAGCAGCGGACAGGGCTACGAGCAGTACTTC. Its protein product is CASSSGQGYEQYF.

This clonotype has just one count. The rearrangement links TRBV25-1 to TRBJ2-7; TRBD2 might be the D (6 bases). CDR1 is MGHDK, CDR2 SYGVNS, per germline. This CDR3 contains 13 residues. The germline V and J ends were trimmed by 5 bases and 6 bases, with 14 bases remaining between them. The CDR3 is CASSKDRDFEQYF. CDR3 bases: TGTGCCAGCAGTAAGGACCGGGACTTCGAGCAGTACTTC.

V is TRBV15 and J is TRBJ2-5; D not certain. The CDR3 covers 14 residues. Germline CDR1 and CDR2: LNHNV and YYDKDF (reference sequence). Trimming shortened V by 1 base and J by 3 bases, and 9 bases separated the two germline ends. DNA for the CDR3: TGTGCCACCAGCAGAGCTAGTCAGGAAGAGACCCAGTACTTC. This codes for CATSRASQEETQYF.

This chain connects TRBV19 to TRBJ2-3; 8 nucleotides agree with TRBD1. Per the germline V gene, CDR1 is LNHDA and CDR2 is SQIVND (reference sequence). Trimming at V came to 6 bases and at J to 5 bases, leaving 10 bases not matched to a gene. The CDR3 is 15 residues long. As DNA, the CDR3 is TGTGCCAGTAGGACAGGGGTCCCGGCTAAAGATACGCAGTATTTT. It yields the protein CASRTGVPAKDTQYF.

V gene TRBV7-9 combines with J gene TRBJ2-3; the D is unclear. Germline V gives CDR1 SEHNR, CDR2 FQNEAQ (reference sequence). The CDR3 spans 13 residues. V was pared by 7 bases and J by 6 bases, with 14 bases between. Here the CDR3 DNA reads TGTGCCAGCAACGCCCCAATGTCTGATACGCAGTATTTT. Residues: CASNAPMSDTQYF.

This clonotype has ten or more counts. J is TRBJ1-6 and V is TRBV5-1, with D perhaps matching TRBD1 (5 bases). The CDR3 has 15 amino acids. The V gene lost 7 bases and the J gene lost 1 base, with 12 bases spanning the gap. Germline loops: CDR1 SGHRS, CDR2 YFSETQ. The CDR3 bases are TGCGCCAGCCCTAGGGGAGGGTCCTATAATTCACCCCTCCACTTT. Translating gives CASPRGGSYNSPLHF.

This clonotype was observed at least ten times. The CDR3 DNA reads as TGTGCCAGCAGCGTAGGGGGGGGGCGGCAAGAGACCCAGTACTTC. It specifies CASSVGGGRQETQYF. The chain is built from TRBV9 and TRBJ2-5; D may be TRBD2 (7 bases). Germline assignment: CDR1 SGDLS and CDR2 YYNGEE. V lost 0 bases and J lost 2, with 11 bases in between. The CDR3 is 15 amino acids.

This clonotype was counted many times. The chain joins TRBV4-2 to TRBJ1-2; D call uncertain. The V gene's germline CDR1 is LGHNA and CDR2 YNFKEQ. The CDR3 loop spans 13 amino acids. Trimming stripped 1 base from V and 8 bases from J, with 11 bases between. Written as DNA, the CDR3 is TGTGCCAGCAGCCAAGTTGCCCTACAGGGCTACACCTTC. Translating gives CASSQVALQGYTF.

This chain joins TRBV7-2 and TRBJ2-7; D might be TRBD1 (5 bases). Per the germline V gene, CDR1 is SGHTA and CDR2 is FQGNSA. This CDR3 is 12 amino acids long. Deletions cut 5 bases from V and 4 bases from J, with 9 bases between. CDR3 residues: CASSHDSYEQYF. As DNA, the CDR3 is TGTGCCAGCAGCCACGACAGTTACGAGCAGTACTTC.

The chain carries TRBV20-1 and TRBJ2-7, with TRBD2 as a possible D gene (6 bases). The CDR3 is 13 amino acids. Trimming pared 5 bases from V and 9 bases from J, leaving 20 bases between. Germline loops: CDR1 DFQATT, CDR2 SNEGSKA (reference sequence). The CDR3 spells CSASDGGSNRQYF. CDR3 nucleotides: TGCAGTGCTTCCGACGGAGGGTCGAATCGGCAGTACTTC.

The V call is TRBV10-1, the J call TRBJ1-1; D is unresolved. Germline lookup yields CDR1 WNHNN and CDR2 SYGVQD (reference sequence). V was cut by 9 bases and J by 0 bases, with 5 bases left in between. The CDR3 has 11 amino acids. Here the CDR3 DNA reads TGCGCCAGGAAGATGAACACTGAAGCTTTCTTT. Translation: CARKMNTEAFF.

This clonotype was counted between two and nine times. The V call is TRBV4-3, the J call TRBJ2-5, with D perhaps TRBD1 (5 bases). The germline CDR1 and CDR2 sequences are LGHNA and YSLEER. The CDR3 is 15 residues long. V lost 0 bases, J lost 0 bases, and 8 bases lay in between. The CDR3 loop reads CASSQERGNQETQYF. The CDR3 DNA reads TGCGCCAGCAGCCAAGAAAGGGGAAACCAAGAGACCCAGTACTTC.

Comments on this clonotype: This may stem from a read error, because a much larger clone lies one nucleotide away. The CDR3 loop reads CAARTAAPEQYF. CDR3 in DNA: TGTGCCGCCCGGACAGCGGCGCCCGAGCAGTACTTC. V usage is TRBV6-1 and J usage is TRBJ2-7, with D maybe TRBD1 (6 bases). Germline-derived CDR1 and CDR2 are MNHNS and SASEGT. Trimming shortened V by 11 bases and J by 6 bases, and 17 bases separated the two germline ends. CDR3 length: 12 amino acids.

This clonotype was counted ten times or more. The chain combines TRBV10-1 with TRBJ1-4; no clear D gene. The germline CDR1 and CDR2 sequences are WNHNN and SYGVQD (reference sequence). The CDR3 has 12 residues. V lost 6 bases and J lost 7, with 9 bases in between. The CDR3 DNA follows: TGCGCCAGCAGGGGAGTTGGTGAAAAACTGTTTTTT. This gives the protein CASRGVGEKLFF.

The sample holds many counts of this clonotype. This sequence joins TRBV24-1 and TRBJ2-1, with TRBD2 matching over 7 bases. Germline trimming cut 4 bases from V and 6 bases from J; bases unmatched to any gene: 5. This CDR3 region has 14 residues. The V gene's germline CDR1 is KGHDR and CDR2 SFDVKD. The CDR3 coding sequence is TGTGCCACCAGTGACCCAGCGGGACCCAATGAGCAGTTCTTC. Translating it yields CATSDPAGPNEQFF.

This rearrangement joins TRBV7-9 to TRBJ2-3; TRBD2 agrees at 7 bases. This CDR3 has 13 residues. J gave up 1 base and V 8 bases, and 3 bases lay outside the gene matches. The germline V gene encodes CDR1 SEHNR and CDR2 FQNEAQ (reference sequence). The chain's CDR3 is CASWGGGTDTQYF. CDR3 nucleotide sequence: TGTGCCAGCTGGGGGGGGGGCACAGATACGCAGTATTTT.

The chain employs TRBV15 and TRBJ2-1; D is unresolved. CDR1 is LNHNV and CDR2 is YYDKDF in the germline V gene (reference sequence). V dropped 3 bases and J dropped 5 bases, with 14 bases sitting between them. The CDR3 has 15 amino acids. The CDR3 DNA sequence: TGTGCCACCAGCAGTTCCCCAGTAGGTGACAATGAGCAGTTCTTC. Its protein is CATSSSPVGDNEQFF.

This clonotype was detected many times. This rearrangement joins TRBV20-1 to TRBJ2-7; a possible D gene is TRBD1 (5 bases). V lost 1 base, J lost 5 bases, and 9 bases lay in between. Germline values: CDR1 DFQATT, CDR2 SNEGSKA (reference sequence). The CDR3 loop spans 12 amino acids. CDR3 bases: TGCAGTGCTAGAGCTCAGGGAAACGAGCAGTACTTC. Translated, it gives CSARAQGNEQYF.

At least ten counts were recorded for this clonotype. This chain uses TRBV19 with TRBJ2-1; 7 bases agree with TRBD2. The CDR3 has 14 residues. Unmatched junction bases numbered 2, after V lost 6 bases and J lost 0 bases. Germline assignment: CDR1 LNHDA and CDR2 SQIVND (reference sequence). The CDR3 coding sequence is TGTGCCAGTAGCCTAGCGGCCTCCTACAATGAGCAGTTCTTC. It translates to CASSLAASYNEQFF. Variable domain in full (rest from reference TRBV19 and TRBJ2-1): DGGITQSPKYLFRKEGQNVTLSCEQNLNHDAMYWYRQDPGQGLRLIYYSQIVNDFQKGDIAEGYSVSREKKESFPLTVTSAQKNPTAFYLCASSLAASYNEQFFGPGTRLTVL.

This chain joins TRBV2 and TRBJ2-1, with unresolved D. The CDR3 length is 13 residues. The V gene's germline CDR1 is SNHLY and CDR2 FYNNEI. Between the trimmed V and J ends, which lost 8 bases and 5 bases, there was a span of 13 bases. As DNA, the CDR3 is TGTGCCAGCGGAAGGCAGCGAAACAATGAGCAGTTCTTC. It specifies CASGRQRNNEQFF.

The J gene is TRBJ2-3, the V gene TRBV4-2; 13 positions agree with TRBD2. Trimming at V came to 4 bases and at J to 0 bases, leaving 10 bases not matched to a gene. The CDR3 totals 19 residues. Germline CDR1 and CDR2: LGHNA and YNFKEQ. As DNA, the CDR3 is TGTGCCAGCAGCCGCACAGCACTAGCGGGGGGGACTAGCACAGATACGCAGTATTTT. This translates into CASSRTALAGGTSTDTQYF.

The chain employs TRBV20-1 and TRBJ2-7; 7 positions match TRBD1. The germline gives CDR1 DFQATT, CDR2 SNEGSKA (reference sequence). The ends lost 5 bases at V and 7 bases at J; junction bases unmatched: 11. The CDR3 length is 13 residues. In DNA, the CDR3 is TGCAGTGCTCAGCGTACAGGGGACGGAGAGCAGTACTTC. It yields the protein CSAQRTGDGEQYF.

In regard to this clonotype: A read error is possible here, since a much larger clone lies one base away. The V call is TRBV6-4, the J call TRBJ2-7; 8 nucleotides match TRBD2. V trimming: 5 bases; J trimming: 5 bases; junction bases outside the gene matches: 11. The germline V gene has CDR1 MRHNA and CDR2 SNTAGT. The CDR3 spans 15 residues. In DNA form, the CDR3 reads TGTGCCAGCAGTATCCTTCGCGGGAGGTGCAACGAGCAGTACTTC. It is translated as CASSILRGRCNEQYF.

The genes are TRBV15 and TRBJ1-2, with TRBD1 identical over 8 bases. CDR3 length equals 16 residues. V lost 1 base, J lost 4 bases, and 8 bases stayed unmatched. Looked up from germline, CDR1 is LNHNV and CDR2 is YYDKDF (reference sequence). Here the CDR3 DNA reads TGTGCCACCAGCAGAGCCGGGACAGGAAGTACCTATGGCTACACCTTC. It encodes CATSRAGTGSTYGYTF.

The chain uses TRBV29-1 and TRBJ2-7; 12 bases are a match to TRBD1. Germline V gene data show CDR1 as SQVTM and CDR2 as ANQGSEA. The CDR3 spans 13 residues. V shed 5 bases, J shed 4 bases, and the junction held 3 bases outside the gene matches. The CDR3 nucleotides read TGCAGCGTTCGGGGACAGGGGGCTTACGAGCAGTACTTC. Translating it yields CSVRGQGAYEQYF.